A selection of T cell receptor beta chains follows, all from one sample in a study of tumor-infiltrating lymphocytes in primary liver carcinoma. TCRdb used MiXCR to reprocess the multiplex PCR reads, holding one entry per CDR3 protein. Of about 300,000 distinct CDR3 sequences in the sample, around three fifths were seen once. The sample consisted of peripheral blood. The receptor set was obtained from a man in his forties with primary liver carcinoma and hepatitis B virus infection. The CDR3 runs from the conserved cysteine through the conserved F or W. A D gene is named only where the DNA matches it firmly. The listing skips clone size in some rows; elsewhere it reads once, few, many or a size class.

CDR3aa: CASSQDQARVSTDTQYF
CDR3nt: TGCGCCAGCAGCCAAGATCAGGCCAGGGTGAGCACAGATACGCAGTATTTT
v_gene: TRBV4-3
j_gene: TRBJ2-3
d_gene: .
abundance: .

CDR3aa: CASSSSEGEVWSEQFF
CDR3nt: TGTGCCAGCAGCTCGTCCGAAGGGGAGGTTTGGAGTGAGCAGTTCTTC
v_gene: TRBV5-8
j_gene: TRBJ2-1
d_gene: .
abundance: .

CDR3aa: CASSPGLASYEQYF
CDR3nt: TGTGCCAGCAGCCCAGGACTAGCCTCCTACGAGCAGTACTTC
v_gene: TRBV12-3/TRBV12-4
j_gene: TRBJ2-7
d_gene: TRBD2
abundance: many

CDR3aa: CASSFMPGTFVNEQSF
CDR3nt: TGTGCCAGCAGCTTCATGCCCGGGACATTCGTAAATGAGCAGTCCTTC
v_gene: TRBV11-1
j_gene: TRBJ2-1
d_gene: .
abundance: .

CDR3aa: CASSQPPSGLWGNIQYF
CDR3nt: TGCGCCAGCAGCCAACCCCCCTCGGGGCTCTGGGGAAACATTCAGTACTTC
v_gene: TRBV4-1
j_gene: TRBJ2-4
d_gene: .
abundance: .

CDR3aa: CASSRTGPGADTQYF
CDR3nt: TGTGCCAGCAGCCGTACCGGGCCCGGTGCGGATACGCAGTATTTT
v_gene: TRBV28
j_gene: TRBJ2-3
d_gene: .
abundance: .

CDR3aa: CASNEDRPGTDTQYF
CDR3nt: TGTGCCAGCAATGAAGACAGACCGGGCACAGATACGCAGTATTTT
v_gene: TRBV28
j_gene: TRBJ2-3
d_gene: .
abundance: .

CDR3aa: CASSLGLQNEAFF
CDR3nt: TGCGCCAGCAGCTTAGGACTACAGAATGAAGCTTTCTTT
v_gene: TRBV5-1
j_gene: TRBJ1-1
d_gene: .
abundance: .

CDR3aa: CASSYNPTGDEQYF
CDR3nt: TGTGCCAGCAGTTACAACCCTACGGGGGACGAGCAGTACTTC
v_gene: TRBV6-2/TRBV6-3
j_gene: TRBJ2-7
d_gene: .
abundance: many

CDR3aa: CASSPRTSGRHEQFF
CDR3nt: TGTGCCAGCAGTCCTCGGACTAGCGGGAGGCATGAGCAGTTCTTC
v_gene: TRBV6-1
j_gene: TRBJ2-1
d_gene: TRBD2
abundance: few

CDR3aa: CASSRDLSRDQYF
CDR3nt: TGTGCCAGCAGCCGAGATTTGTCGCGGGATCAGTACTTC
v_gene: TRBV4-2
j_gene: TRBJ2-7
d_gene: .
abundance: .

CDR3aa: CASSLWGGSEQYF
CDR3nt: TGTGCCAGCAGCCTCTGGGGGGGTTCCGAGCAGTACTTC
v_gene: TRBV12-3/TRBV12-4
j_gene: TRBJ2-7
d_gene: TRBD2
abundance: many

CDR3aa: CASSEDLNTEAFF
CDR3nt: TGCGCCAGCAGTGAAGACTTGAACACTGAAGCTTTCTTT
v_gene: TRBV10-1
j_gene: TRBJ1-1
d_gene: .
abundance: few

CDR3aa: CTSSPAGTANTGELFF
CDR3nt: TGTACCAGCAGTCCAGCGGGGACCGCGAACACCGGTGAGCTGTTTTTT
v_gene: TRBV6-2/TRBV6-3
j_gene: TRBJ2-2
d_gene: TRBD2
abundance: .

CDR3aa: CASSSPGDTDTQYF
CDR3nt: TGTGCCAGTAGTTCCCCGGGAGACACAGATACGCAGTATTTT
v_gene: TRBV19
j_gene: TRBJ2-3
d_gene: .
abundance: .

CDR3aa: CASSYTGGSYTF
CDR3nt: TGTGCCAGCAGTTACACCGGGGGGAGCTACACCTTC
v_gene: TRBV6-2/TRBV6-3
j_gene: TRBJ1-2
d_gene: .
abundance: .

CDR3aa: CASSEGSLNQPQHF
CDR3nt: TGTGCCAGCAGTGAGGGCAGCCTTAATCAGCCCCAGCATTTT
v_gene: TRBV6-1
j_gene: TRBJ1-5
d_gene: .
abundance: many

CDR3aa: CASSFHYEQYF
CDR3nt: TGTGCCAGCAGTTTCCACTACGAGCAGTACTTC
v_gene: TRBV28
j_gene: TRBJ2-7
d_gene: .
abundance: .

CDR3aa: CASSQELETNEQLF
CDR3nt: TGTGCTAGCAGCCAAGAACTAGAAACGAATGAGCAGTTGTTC
v_gene: TRBV4-3
j_gene: TRBJ2-1
d_gene: .
abundance: .

CDR3aa: CASLLPGAGNTGELFF
CDR3nt: TGTGCCAGTTTGTTACCAGGGGCGGGGAACACCGGGGAGCTGTTTTTT
v_gene: TRBV28
j_gene: TRBJ2-2
d_gene: .
abundance: .

CDR3aa: CASSLVDYNEQFF
CDR3nt: TGTGCCAGCAGCTTAGTAGACTACAATGAGCAGTTCTTC
v_gene: TRBV5-5
j_gene: TRBJ2-1
d_gene: .
abundance: many

CDR3aa: CASSFRTGVAKNIQYF
CDR3nt: TGTGCCAGCAGTTTCCGGACGGGGGTAGCCAAAAACATTCAGTACTTC
v_gene: TRBV6-1
j_gene: TRBJ2-4
d_gene: .
abundance: few

CDR3aa: CAGSFSGGGGELFF
CDR3nt: TGTGCCGGCAGTTTTTCAGGGGGCGGCGGGGAGCTGTTTTTT
v_gene: TRBV12-3/TRBV12-4
j_gene: TRBJ2-2
d_gene: TRBD1
abundance: .

CDR3aa: CASSLSGTSRQETQYF
CDR3nt: TGCGCCAGCAGCCTAAGCGGGACTAGCAGACAAGAGACCCAGTACTTC
v_gene: TRBV4-1
j_gene: TRBJ2-5
d_gene: TRBD2
abundance: many

CDR3aa: CASSLVGGSPNEQFF
CDR3nt: TGTGCCAGCAGCTTAGTGGGAGGGTCCCCCAATGAGCAGTTCTTC
v_gene: TRBV11-3
j_gene: TRBJ2-1
d_gene: TRBD2
abundance: .

CDR3aa: CASSRWTEEETRYF
CDR3nt: TGTGCCAGCAGCCGTTGGACTGAAGAAGAGACCCGGTACTTC
v_gene: TRBV5-4
j_gene: TRBJ2-5
d_gene: .
abundance: .

CDR3aa: CASSPRRDSYNEQFF
CDR3nt: TGTGCCAGCAGCCCCAGGCGGGACTCCTACAATGAGCAGTTCTTC
v_gene: TRBV5-4
j_gene: TRBJ2-1
d_gene: .
abundance: many

CDR3aa: CASSLPGTSGRYEQFF
CDR3nt: TGTGCCAGCAGTTTACCCGGGACTAGCGGGAGGTATGAGCAGTTCTTC
v_gene: TRBV28
j_gene: TRBJ2-1
d_gene: TRBD2
abundance: once

CDR3aa: CASSSGLAGAGELFF
CDR3nt: TGTGCCAGCAGCTCCGGACTAGCGGGAGCCGGGGAGCTGTTTTTT
v_gene: TRBV7-9
j_gene: TRBJ2-2
d_gene: TRBD2
abundance: .

CDR3aa: CASGLLLGHREQYF
CDR3nt: TGTGCCAGCGGCCTGCTTTTGGGGCACCGGGAGCAGTACTTC
v_gene: TRBV6-2/TRBV6-3
j_gene: TRBJ2-7
d_gene: .
abundance: many

CDR3aa: CANSRKGQGGSPLHF
CDR3nt: TGCGCCAACAGCCGGAAAGGACAGGGCGGTTCACCCCTCCACTTT
v_gene: TRBV5-1
j_gene: TRBJ1-6
d_gene: TRBD1
abundance: once

CDR3aa: CASSYTPRRDNSPLHF
CDR3nt: TGTGCCAGCAGTTACACCCCCCGGAGGGATAATTCACCCCTCCACTTT
v_gene: TRBV6-5
j_gene: TRBJ1-6
d_gene: .
abundance: .

CDR3aa: CASRDRGLTDTQYF
CDR3nt: TGTGCCAGCAGGGACAGGGGTCTAACAGATACGCAGTATTTT
v_gene: TRBV6-5
j_gene: TRBJ2-3
d_gene: TRBD1
abundance: .

CDR3aa: CASSSGLGEQYF
CDR3nt: TGTGCCAGCAGCTCAGGACTTGGGGAGCAGTACTTC
v_gene: TRBV7-8
j_gene: TRBJ2-7
d_gene: .
abundance: .

CDR3aa: CASSPLGTGNTQALF
CDR3nt: TGTGCCAGCAGTCCACTAGGGACCGGGAACACTCAAGCTCTCTTT
v_gene: TRBV12-3/TRBV12-4
j_gene: TRBJ1-1
d_gene: .
abundance: .

CDR3aa: CASSSSGTGVYEQYF
CDR3nt: TGTGCCAGCAGTTCCTCCGGGACAGGGGTCTACGAGCAGTACTTC
v_gene: TRBV27
j_gene: TRBJ2-7
d_gene: TRBD1
abundance: .

CDR3aa: CASSPDRHHNEQFF
CDR3nt: TGTGCCAGCAGCCCCGACAGGCATCACAATGAGCAGTTCTTC
v_gene: TRBV11-2
j_gene: TRBJ2-1
d_gene: .
abundance: many

CDR3aa: CASRNNRQTPPSGSNVLTF
CDR3nt: TGCGCCAGCAGAAACAACCGACAAACACCGCCCTCTGGGTCCAACGTCCTGACTTTC
v_gene: TRBV10-1
j_gene: TRBJ2-6
d_gene: .
abundance: .

CDR3aa: CASSLREYGYTF
CDR3nt: TGTGCCAGCAGCTTAAGGGAGTATGGCTACACCTTC
v_gene: TRBV11-2
j_gene: TRBJ1-2
d_gene: .
abundance: .

CDR3aa: CASSWFGTGGNEKLFF
CDR3nt: TGCGCCAGCAGCTGGTTCGGGACAGGGGGGAATGAAAAACTGTTTTTT
v_gene: TRBV5-1
j_gene: TRBJ1-4
d_gene: TRBD1
abundance: few

CDR3aa: CASSQRQGGVLTF
CDR3nt: TGTGCCAGCAGCCAACGGCAGGGGGGCGTCCTGACTTTC
v_gene: TRBV4-2
j_gene: TRBJ2-6
d_gene: .
abundance: many

CDR3aa: CASSLLSGQETQYF
CDR3nt: TGCGCCAGCAGCTTACTCAGCGGTCAAGAGACCCAGTACTTC
v_gene: TRBV5-1
j_gene: TRBJ2-5
d_gene: .
abundance: .

CDR3aa: CARSRDGFREKLFF
CDR3nt: TGTGCCCGCAGTCGGGACGGCTTTCGGGAAAAACTGTTTTTT
v_gene: TRBV28
j_gene: TRBJ1-4
d_gene: .
abundance: .

CDR3aa: CASSIQQGAEQFF
CDR3nt: TGTGCCAGCAGCATCCAACAGGGAGCTGAGCAGTTCTTC
v_gene: TRBV11-2
j_gene: TRBJ2-1
d_gene: .
abundance: medium-sized

CDR3aa: CASSQGGTAYSEQFF
CDR3nt: TGCGCTAGCAGCCAAGGGGGGACAGCGTACAGTGAGCAGTTCTTC
v_gene: TRBV4-1
j_gene: TRBJ2-1
d_gene: .
abundance: .

CDR3aa: CASSQNALVSRNEQFF
CDR3nt: TGCGCCAGCAGTCAAAATGCTTTAGTATCCCGCAATGAGCAGTTCTTC
v_gene: TRBV4-3
j_gene: TRBJ2-1
d_gene: .
abundance: .

CDR3aa: CAQRQGEEKLFF
CDR3nt: TGTGCCCAGAGACAGGGGGAGGAAAAACTGTTTTTT
v_gene: TRBV30
j_gene: TRBJ1-4
d_gene: TRBD1
abundance: few

CDR3aa: CAGSQDRGTGHQPQHF
CDR3nt: TGCGCCGGCAGCCAAGATCGGGGGACAGGGCACCAGCCCCAGCATTTT
v_gene: TRBV4-3
j_gene: TRBJ1-5
d_gene: TRBD1
abundance: .

CDR3aa: CASSLGQKNIQYF
CDR3nt: TGTGCCAGCAGCTTAGGACAGAAAAACATTCAGTACTTC
v_gene: TRBV7-8
j_gene: TRBJ2-4
d_gene: .
abundance: many

CDR3aa: CAIRVKNEQFF
CDR3nt: TGTGCCATCAGGGTAAAGAATGAGCAGTTCTTC
v_gene: TRBV10-3
j_gene: TRBJ2-1
d_gene: .
abundance: many

CDR3aa: CASRVTTSGEETQYF
CDR3nt: TGCGCCAGCAGAGTAACGACTAGCGGTGAGGAGACCCAGTACTTC
v_gene: TRBV5-1
j_gene: TRBJ2-5
d_gene: TRBD2
abundance: .

CDR3aa: CSASHAEGYGYTF
CDR3nt: TGCAGTGCTAGTCACGCCGAGGGGTATGGCTACACCTTC
v_gene: TRBV20-1
j_gene: TRBJ1-2
d_gene: .
abundance: .

CDR3aa: CASSLARTEAFF
CDR3nt: TGTGCCAGCAGCTTAGCCCGTACTGAAGCTTTCTTT
v_gene: TRBV11-2
j_gene: TRBJ1-1
d_gene: .
abundance: few

CDR3aa: CASSYPGLAGRSYEQHF
CDR3nt: TGTGCCAGCAGTTATCCGGGACTAGCGGGCCGCTCCTACGAGCAGCACTTC
v_gene: TRBV6-2/TRBV6-3
j_gene: TRBJ2-7
d_gene: TRBD2
abundance: .